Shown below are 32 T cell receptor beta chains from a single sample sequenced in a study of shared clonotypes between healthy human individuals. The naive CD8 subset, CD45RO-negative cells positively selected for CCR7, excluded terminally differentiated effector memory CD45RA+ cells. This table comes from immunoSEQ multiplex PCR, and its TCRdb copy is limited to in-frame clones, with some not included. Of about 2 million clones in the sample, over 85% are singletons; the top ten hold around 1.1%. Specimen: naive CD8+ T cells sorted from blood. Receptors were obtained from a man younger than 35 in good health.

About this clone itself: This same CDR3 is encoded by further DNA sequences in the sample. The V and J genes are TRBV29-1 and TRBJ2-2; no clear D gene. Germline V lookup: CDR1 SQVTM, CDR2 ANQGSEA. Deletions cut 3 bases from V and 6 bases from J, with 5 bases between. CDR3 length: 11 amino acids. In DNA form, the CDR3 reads TGCAGCGTTGAGGTCGCCGGGGAGCTGTTTTTT. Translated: CSVEVAGELFF.

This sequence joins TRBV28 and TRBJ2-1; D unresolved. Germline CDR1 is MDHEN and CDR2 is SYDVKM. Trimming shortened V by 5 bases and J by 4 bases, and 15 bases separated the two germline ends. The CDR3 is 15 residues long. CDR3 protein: CASSARPRPYNEQFF. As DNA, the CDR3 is TGTGCCAGCAGTGCCCGGCCAAGGCCTTACAATGAGCAGTTCTTC.

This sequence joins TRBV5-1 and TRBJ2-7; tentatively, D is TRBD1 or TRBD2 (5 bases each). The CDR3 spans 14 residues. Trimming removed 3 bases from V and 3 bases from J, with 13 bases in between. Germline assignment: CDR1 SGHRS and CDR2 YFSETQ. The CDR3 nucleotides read TGCGCCAGCAGCTCCGATTGGGGGATCTACGAGCAGTACTTC. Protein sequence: CASSSDWGIYEQYF.

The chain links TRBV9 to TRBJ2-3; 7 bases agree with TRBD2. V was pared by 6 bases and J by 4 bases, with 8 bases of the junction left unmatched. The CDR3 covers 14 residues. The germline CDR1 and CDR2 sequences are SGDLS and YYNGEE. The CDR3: CASTREGTADTQYF. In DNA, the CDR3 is TGTGCCAGCACCAGGGAGGGGACCGCAGATACGCAGTATTTT.

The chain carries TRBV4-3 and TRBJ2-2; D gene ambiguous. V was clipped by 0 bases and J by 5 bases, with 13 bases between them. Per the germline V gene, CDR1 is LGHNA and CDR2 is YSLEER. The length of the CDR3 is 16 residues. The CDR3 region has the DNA TGCGCCAGCAGCCAAGATACGAGACCGAGGACCGGGGAGCTGTTTTTT. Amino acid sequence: CASSQDTRPRTGELFF.

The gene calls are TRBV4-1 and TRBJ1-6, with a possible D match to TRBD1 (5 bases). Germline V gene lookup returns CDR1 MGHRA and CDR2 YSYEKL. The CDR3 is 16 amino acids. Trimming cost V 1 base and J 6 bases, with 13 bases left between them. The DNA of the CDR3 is TGCGCCAGCAGCCAAGGTGGGTCAGGGATTAATTCACCCCTCCACTTT. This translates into CASSQGGSGINSPLHF.

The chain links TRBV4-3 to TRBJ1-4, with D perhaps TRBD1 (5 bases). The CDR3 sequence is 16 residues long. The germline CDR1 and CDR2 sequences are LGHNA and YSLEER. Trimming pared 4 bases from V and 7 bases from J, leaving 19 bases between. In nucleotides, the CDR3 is TGCGCCAGCAGCCTTAGAGGGGCGGAGGTTGGTGAAAAACTGTTTTTT. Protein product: CASSLRGAEVGEKLFF.

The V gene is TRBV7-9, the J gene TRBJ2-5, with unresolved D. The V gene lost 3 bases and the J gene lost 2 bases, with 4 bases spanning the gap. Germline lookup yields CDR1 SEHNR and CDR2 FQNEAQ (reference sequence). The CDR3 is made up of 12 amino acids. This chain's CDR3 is CASSFQQETQYF. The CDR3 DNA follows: TGTGCCAGCAGCTTCCAGCAAGAGACCCAGTACTTC.

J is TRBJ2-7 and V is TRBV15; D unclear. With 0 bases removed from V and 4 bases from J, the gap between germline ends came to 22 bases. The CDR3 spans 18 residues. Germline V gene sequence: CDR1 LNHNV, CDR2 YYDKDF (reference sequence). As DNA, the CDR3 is TGTGCCACCAGCAGAGAGCCCATAGTCCCCCAGACTGGTTACGAGCAGTACTTC. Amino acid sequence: CATSREPIVPQTGYEQYF.

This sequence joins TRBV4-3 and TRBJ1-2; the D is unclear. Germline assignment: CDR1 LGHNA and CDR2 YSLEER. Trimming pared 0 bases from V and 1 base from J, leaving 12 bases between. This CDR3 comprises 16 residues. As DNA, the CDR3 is TGCGCCAGCAGCCAAGATCTGAACAGCCTTAACTATGGCTACACCTTC. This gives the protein CASSQDLNSLNYGYTF.

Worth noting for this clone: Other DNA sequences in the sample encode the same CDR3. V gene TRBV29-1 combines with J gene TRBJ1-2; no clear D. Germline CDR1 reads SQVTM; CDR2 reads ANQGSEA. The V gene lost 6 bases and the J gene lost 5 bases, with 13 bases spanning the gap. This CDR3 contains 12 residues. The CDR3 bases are TGCAGCGTGGTTGGAGGCGCTTATGGCTACACCTTC. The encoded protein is CSVVGGAYGYTF.

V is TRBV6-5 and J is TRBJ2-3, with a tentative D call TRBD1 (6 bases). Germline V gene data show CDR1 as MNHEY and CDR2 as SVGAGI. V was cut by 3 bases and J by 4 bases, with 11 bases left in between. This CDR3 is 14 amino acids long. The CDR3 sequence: CASSYTGTSDTQYF. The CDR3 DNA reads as TGTGCCAGCAGTTATACCGGGACATCAGATACGCAGTATTTT.

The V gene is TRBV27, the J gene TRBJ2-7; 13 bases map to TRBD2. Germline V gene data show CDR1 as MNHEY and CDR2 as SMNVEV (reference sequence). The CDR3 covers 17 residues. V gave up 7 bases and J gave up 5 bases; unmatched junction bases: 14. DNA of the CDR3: TGTGCCAGCACCTCGGGACTAGCGGGAAGGTTGGGCCACGAGCAGTACTTC. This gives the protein CASTSGLAGRLGHEQYF.

The CDR3 DNA reads TGTGCCACCAGCAGAGATGGAGGGATGAACACTGAAGCTTTCTTT. Residues: CATSRDGGMNTEAFF. This chain joins TRBV15 and TRBJ1-1, with no clear D. The germline gives CDR1 LNHNV, CDR2 YYDKDF (reference sequence). Trimming cost V 0 bases and J 0 bases, with 8 bases left between them. This CDR3 has 15 residues.

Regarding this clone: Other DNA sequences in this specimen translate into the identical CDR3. The CDR3 DNA is TGTGCCAGCAGCTTAGTGGGTGAAGCTTTCTTT. Translated, it gives CASSLVGEAFF. The chain recombines TRBV7-9 with TRBJ1-1; no clear D gene. The CDR3 contains 11 residues. Trimming took off 1 base at V and 7 bases at J, with 4 bases between the two ends. CDR1 SEHNR and CDR2 FQNEAQ come from the germline V gene (reference sequence).

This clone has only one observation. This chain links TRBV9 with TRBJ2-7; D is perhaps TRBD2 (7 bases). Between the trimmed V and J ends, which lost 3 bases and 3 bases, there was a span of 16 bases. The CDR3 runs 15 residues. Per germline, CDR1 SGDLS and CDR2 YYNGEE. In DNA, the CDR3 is TGTGCCAGCAGCGGAGAGGGGGGGCGGATCTACGAGCAGTACTTC. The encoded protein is CASSGEGGRIYEQYF.

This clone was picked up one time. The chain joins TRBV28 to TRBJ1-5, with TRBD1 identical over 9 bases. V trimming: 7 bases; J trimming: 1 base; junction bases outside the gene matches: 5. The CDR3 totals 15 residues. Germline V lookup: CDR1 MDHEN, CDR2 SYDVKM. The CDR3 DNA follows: TGTGCCAGCAAGTCCGGGACAGGGAGCAATCAGCCCCAGCATTTT. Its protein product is CASKSGTGSNQPQHF.

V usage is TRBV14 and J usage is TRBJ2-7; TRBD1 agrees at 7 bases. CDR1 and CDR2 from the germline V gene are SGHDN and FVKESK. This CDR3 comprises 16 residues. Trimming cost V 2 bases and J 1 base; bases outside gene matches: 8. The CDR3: CASSQFGTDPSYEQYF. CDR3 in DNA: TGTGCCAGCAGCCAATTCGGGACAGATCCTTCCTACGAGCAGTACTTC.

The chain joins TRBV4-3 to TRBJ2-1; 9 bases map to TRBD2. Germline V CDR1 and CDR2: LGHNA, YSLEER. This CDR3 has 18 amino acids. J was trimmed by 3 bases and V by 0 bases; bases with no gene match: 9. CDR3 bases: TGCGCCAGCAGCCAAGATCAATGGCGGGAGGGACACTACAATGAGCAGTTCTTC. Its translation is CASSQDQWREGHYNEQFF.

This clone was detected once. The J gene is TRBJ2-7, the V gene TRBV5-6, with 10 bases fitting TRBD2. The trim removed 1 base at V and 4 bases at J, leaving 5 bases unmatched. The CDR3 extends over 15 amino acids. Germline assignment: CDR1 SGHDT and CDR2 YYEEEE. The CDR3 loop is CASSLLIAGGYEQYF. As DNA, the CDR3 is TGTGCCAGCAGCTTGCTAATAGCGGGGGGATACGAGCAGTACTTC.

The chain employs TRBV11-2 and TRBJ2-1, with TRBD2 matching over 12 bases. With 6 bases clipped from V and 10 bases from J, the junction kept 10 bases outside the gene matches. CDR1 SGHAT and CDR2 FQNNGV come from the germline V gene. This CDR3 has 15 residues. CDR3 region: CASRWTSGTKPEQFF. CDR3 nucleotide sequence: TGTGCCAGCAGATGGACTAGCGGGACGAAGCCAGAGCAGTTCTTC.

Here the CDR3 reads CASSFWRNTEAFF. DNA of the CDR3: TGTGCCAGCAGCTTTTGGAGGAACACTGAAGCTTTCTTT. The chain uses TRBV5-6 and TRBJ1-1; D is unresolved. This CDR3 has 13 residues. Germline V gene lookup returns CDR1 SGHDT and CDR2 YYEEEE. V was pared by 2 bases and J by 1 base, with 6 bases between.

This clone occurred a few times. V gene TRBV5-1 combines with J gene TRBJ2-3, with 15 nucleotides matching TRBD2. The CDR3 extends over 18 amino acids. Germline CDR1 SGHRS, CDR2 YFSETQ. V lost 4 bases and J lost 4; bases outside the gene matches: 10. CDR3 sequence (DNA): TGCGCCAGCAGCCTAGCCGGGACTAGCGGGGGGAGAGCAGATACGCAGTATTTT. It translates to CASSLAGTSGGRADTQYF. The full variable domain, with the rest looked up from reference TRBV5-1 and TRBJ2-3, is KAGVTQTPRYLIKTRGQQVTLSCSPISGHRSVSWYQQTPGQGLQFLFEYFSETQRNKGNFPGRFSGRQFSNSRSEMNVSTLELGDSALYLCASSLAGTSGGRADTQYFGPGTRLTVL.

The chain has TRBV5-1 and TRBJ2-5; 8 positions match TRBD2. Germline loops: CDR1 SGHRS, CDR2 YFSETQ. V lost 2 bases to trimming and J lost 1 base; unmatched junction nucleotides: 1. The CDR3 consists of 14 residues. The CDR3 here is CASSFGLAQETQYF. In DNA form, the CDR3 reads TGCGCCAGCAGCTTCGGACTAGCCCAAGAGACCCAGTACTTC. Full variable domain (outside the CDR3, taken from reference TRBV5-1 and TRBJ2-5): KAGVTQTPRYLIKTRGQQVTLSCSPISGHRSVSWYQQTPGQGLQFLFEYFSETQRNKGNFPGRFSGRQFSNSRSEMNVSTLELGDSALYLCASSFGLAQETQYFGPGTRLLVL.

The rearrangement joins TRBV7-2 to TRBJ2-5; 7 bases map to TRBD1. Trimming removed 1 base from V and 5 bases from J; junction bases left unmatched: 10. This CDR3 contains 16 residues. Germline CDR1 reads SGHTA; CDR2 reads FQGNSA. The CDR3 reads CASSLDGEGARETQYF. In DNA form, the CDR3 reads TGTGCCAGCAGCTTAGATGGCGAGGGGGCGCGGGAGACCCAGTACTTC.

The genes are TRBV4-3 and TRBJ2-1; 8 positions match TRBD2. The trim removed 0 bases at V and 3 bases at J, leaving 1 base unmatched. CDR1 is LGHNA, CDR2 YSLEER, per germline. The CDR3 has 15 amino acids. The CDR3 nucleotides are TGCGCCAGCAGCCAAGATAGCGGGGACTACAATGAGCAGTTCTTC. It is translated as CASSQDSGDYNEQFF.

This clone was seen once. DNA for the CDR3: TGTGCCAGTAGTATACAGGGACAGGGGGCGTATCAGCCCCAGCATTTT. Its translation is CASSIQGQGAYQPQHF. The chain carries TRBV19 and TRBJ1-5; TRBD1 aligns across 12 bases. From germline, CDR1 is LNHDA and CDR2 SQIVND (reference sequence). V gave up 2 bases and J gave up 5 bases; unmatched junction bases: 4. The CDR3 has 16 amino acids.

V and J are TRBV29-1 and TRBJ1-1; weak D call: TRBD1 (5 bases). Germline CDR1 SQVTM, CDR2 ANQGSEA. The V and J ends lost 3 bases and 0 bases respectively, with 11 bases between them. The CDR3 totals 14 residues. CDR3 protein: CSVDLRGVNTEAFF. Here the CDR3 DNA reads TGCAGCGTTGATTTGAGAGGGGTGAACACTGAAGCTTTCTTT.

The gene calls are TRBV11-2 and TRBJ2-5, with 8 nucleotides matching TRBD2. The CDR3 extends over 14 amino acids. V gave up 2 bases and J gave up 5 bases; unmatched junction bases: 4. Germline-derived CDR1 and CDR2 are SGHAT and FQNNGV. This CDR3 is CASSLIAGPETQYF. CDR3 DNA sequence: TGTGCCAGCAGCTTAATAGCGGGACCTGAGACCCAGTACTTC. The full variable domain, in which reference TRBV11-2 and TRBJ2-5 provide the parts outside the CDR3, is EAGVAQSPRYKIIEKRQSVAFWCNPISGHATLYWYQQILGQGPKLLIQFQNNGVVDDSQLPKDRFSAERLKGVDSTLKIQPAKLEDSAVYLCASSLIAGPETQYFGPGTRLLVL.

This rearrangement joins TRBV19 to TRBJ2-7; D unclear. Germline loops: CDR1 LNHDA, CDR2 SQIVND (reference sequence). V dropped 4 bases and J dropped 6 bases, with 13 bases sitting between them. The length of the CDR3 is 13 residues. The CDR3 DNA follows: TGTGCCAGTAGTAGCGCCCGGATTACCGAGCAGTACTTC. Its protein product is CASSSARITEQYF.

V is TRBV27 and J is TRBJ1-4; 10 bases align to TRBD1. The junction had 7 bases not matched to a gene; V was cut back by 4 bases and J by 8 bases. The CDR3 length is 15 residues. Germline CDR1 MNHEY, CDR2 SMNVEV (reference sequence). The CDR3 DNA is TGTGCCAGCAGTTGGAAGACAGGGGGCGGCGAAAAACTGTTTTTT. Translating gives CASSWKTGGGEKLFF.

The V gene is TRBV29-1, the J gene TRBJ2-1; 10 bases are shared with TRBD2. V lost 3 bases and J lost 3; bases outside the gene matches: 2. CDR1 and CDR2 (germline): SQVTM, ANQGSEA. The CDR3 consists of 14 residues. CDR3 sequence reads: CSVDGTSVYNEQFF. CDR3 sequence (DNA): TGCAGCGTTGACGGGACTAGCGTCTACAATGAGCAGTTCTTC.